The T cell receptor beta chain under discussion was sequenced for a study of T cell changes during pregnancy in multiple sclerosis. CDR1 is MGHRA and CDR2 is YSYEKL in the germline V gene. Trimming left V 2 bases short and J 1 base short, with 5 bases between. The CDR3 covers 13 residues. Assay used: immunoSEQ multiplex PCR; TCRdb lists only in-frame clones, some missing. This table has tens of thousands of clones, about 93% appearing once. The chain is built from TRBV4-1 and TRBJ1-1; D call uncertain. This specimen was CD8+ T cells from peripheral blood mononuclear cells, taken in the second trimester of pregnancy. This receptor was obtained from a female donor with multiple sclerosis, enrolled in a pregnancy study. The CDR3 spells CASSQSRNTEAFF. The DNA for the CDR3 is TGCGCCAGCAGCCAATCCAGGAACACTGAAGCTTTCTTT.